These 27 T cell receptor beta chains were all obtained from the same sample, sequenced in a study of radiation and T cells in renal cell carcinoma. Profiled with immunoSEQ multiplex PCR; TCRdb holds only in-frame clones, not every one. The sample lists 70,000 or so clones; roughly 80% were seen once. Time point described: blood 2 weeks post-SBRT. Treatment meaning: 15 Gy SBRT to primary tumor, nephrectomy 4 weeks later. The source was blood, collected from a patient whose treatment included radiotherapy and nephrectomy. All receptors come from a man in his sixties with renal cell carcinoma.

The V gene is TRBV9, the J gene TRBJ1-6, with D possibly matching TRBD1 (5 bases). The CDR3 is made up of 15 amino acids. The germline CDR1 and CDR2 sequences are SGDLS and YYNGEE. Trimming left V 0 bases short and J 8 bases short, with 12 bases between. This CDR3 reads CASSVEGQGYSPLHF. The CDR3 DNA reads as TGTGCCAGCAGCGTAGAGGGGCAGGGATATTCACCCCTCCACTTT.

CDR3 protein: CASSRYQGGDGYTF. The CDR3 bases are TGTGCCAGCAGTCGGTATCAGGGTGGGGATGGCTACACCTTC. The gene calls are TRBV6-5 and TRBJ1-2; TRBD1 might be the D (5 bases). The CDR3 is made up of 14 amino acids. In germline, CDR1 is MNHEY, CDR2 SVGAGI. Between the trimmed V and J ends, which lost 5 bases and 6 bases, there was a span of 16 bases.

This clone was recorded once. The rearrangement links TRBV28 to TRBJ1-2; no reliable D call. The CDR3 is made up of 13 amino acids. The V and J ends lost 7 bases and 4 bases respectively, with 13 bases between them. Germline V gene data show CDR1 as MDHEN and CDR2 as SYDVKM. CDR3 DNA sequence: TGTGCCAGCACCCCGGTCCGTAGCTATGGCTACACCTTC. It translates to CASTPVRSYGYTF.

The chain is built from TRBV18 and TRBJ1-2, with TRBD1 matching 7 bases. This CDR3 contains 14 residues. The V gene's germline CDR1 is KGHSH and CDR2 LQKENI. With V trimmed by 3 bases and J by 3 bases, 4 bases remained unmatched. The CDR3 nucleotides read TGTGCCAGCTCACCCGGGGGACAGCACTATGGCTACACCTTC. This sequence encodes CASSPGGQHYGYTF.

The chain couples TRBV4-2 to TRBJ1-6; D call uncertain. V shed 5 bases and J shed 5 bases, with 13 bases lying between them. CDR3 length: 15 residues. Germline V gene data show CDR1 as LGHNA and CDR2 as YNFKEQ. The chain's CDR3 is CASSLSMRNNSPLHF. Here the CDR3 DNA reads TGTGCCAGCAGCTTATCGATGCGGAATAATTCACCCCTCCACTTT.

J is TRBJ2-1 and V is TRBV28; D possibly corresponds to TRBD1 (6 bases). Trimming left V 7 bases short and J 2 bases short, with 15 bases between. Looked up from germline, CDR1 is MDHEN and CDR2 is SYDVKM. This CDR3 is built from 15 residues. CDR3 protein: CASTQQGETYNEQFF. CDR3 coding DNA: TGTGCCAGCACCCAACAGGGAGAGACCTACAATGAGCAGTTCTTC. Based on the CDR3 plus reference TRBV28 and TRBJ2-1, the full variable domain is DVKVTQSSRYLVKRTGEKVFLECVQDMDHENMFWYRQDPGLGLRLIYFSYDVKMKEKGDIPEGYSVSREKKERFSLILESASTNQTSMYLCASTQQGETYNEQFFGPGTRLTVL.

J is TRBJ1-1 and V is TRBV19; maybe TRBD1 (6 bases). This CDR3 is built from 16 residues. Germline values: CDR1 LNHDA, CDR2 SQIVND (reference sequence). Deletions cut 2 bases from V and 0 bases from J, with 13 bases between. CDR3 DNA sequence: TGTGCCAGTAGTATAAGGGTCGACAGGATGAACACTGAAGCTTTCTTT. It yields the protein CASSIRVDRMNTEAFF.

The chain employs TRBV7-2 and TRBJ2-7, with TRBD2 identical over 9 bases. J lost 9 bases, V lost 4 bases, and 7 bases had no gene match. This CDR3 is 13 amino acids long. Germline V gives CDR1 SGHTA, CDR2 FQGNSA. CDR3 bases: TGTGCCAGCAGCTCTTGGACTAGCGAACCGCAGTACTTC. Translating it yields CASSSWTSEPQYF.

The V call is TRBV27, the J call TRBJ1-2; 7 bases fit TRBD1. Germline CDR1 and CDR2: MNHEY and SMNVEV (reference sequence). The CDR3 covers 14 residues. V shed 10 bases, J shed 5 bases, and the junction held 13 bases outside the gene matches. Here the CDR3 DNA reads TGTGCCACCCGTACGGGACAGACATCTTATGGCTACACCTTC. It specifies CATRTGQTSYGYTF.

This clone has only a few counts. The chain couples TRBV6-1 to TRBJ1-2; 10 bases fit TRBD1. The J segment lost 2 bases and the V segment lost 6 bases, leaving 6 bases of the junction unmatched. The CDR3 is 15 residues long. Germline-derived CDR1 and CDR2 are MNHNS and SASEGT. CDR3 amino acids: CASSSPGQGNYGYTF. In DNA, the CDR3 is TGTGCCAGCAGCTCACCGGGACAGGGGAACTATGGCTACACCTTC.

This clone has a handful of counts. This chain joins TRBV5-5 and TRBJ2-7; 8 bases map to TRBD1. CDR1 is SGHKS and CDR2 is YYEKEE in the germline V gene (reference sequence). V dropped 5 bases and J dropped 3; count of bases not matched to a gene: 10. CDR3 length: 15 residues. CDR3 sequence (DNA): TGTGCCAGCAGGGAGGGACAGGCGACGGACTACGAGCAGTACTTC. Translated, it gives CASREGQATDYEQYF.

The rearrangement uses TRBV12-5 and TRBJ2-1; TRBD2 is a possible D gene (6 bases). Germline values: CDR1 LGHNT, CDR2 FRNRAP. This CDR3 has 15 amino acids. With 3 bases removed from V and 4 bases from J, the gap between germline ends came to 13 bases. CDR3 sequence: CASGFGTSFYNEQFF. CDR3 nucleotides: TGTGCTAGTGGTTTCGGGACTTCCTTTTACAATGAGCAGTTCTTC.

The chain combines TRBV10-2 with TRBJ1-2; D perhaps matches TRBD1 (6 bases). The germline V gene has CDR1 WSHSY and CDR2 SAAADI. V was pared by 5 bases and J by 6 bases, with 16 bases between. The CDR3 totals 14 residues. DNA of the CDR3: TGCGCCAGCAGTCCTACAAGGGGGAGTGATGGCTACACCTTC. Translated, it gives CASSPTRGSDGYTF.

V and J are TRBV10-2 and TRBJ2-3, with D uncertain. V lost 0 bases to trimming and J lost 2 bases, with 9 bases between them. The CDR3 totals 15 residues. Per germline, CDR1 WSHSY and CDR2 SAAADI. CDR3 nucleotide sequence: TGCGCCAGCAGTGAGTCCCGCGGACCCACAGATACGCAGTATTTT. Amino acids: CASSESRGPTDTQYF.

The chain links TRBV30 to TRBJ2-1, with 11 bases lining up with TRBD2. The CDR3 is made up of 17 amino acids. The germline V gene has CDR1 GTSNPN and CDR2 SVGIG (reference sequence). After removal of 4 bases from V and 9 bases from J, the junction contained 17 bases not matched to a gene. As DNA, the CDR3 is TGTGCCTGGAACAGGAGGGCTAGCGGGAGGTCCCAGGGTGAGCAGTTCTTC. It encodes CAWNRRASGRSQGEQFF.

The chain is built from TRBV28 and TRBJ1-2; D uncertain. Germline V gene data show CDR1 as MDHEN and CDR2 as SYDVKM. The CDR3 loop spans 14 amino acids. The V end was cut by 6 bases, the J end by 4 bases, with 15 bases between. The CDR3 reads CASSPVGRPYGYTF. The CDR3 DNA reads TGTGCCAGCAGCCCAGTGGGCAGGCCCTATGGCTACACCTTC.

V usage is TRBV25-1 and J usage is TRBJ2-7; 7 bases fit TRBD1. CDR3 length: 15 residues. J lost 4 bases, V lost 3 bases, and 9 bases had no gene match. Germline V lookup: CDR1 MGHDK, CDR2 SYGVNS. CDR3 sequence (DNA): TGTGCCAGCAGTGAGGCCGGGACAGAGATGTACGAGCAGTACTTC. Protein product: CASSEAGTEMYEQYF.

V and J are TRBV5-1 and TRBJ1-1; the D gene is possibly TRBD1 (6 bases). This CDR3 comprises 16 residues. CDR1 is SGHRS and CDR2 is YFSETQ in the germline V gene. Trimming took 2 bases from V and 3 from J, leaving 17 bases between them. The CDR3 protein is CASSFHDRLSDTEAFF. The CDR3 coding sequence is TGCGCCAGCAGCTTTCACGACAGGCTGAGTGACACTGAAGCTTTCTTT. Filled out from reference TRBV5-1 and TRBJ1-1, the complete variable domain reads KAGVTQTPRYLIKTRGQQVTLSCSPISGHRSVSWYQQTPGQGLQFLFEYFSETQRNKGNFPGRFSGRQFSNSRSEMNVSTLELGDSALYLCASSFHDRLSDTEAFFGQGTRLTVV.

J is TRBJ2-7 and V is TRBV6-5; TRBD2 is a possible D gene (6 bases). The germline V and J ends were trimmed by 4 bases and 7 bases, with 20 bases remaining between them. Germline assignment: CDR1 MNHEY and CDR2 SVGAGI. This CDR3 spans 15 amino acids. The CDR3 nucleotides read TGTGCCAGCAGTTGGGACGGTGTAGGACTACAGGAGCAGTACTTC. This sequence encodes CASSWDGVGLQEQYF.

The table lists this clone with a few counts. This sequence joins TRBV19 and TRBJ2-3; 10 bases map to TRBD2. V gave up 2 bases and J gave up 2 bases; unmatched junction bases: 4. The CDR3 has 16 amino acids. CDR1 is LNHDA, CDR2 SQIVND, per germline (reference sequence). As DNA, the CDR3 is TGTGCCAGTAGTATAACTAGCGGGGCCCCCACAGATACGCAGTATTTT. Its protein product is CASSITSGAPTDTQYF.

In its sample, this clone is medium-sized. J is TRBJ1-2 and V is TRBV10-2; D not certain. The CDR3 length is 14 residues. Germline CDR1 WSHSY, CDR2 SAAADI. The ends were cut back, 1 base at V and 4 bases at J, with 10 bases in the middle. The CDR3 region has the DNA TGCGCCAGCAGTGAGTGGGAGGGAGGCTATGGCTACACCTTC. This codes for CASSEWEGGYGYTF.

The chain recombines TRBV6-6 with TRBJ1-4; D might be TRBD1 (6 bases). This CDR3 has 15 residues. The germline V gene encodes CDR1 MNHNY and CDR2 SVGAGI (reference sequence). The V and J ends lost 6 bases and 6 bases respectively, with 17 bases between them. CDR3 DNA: TGTGCCAGCAGACTTACCGGGGACACCTATGAAAAACTGTTTTTT. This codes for CASRLTGDTYEKLFF.

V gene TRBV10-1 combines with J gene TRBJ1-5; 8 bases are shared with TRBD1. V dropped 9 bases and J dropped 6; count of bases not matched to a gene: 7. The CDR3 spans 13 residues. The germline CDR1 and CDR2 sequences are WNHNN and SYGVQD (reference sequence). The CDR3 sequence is CASSTGVGQPQHF. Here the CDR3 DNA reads TGCGCCAGTTCGACAGGGGTGGGTCAGCCCCAGCATTTT.

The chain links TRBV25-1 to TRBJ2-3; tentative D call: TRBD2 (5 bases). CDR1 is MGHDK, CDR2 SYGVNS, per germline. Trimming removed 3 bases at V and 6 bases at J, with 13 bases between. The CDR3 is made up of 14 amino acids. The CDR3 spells CASSDVSALDTQYF. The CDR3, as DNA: TGTGCCAGCAGTGACGTTAGCGCGCTGGATACGCAGTATTTT.

CDR3 in amino acids: CASSITYRGGDTGELFF. The CDR3 DNA is TGTGCCAGTAGTATAACCTACAGGGGGGGAGACACCGGGGAGCTGTTTTTT. The V call is TRBV19, the J call TRBJ2-2; possibly TRBD1 for D (8 bases). Germline CDR1 and CDR2: LNHDA and SQIVND (reference sequence). V lost 2 bases to trimming and J lost 3 bases, with 16 bases between them. The CDR3 totals 17 residues.

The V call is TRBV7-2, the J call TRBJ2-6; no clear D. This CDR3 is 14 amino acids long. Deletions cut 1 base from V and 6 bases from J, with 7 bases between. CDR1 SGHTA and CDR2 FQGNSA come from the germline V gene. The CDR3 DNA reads TGTGCCAGCAGCTTAGGTCTGGTGGCCAACGTCCTGACTTTC. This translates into CASSLGLVANVLTF.

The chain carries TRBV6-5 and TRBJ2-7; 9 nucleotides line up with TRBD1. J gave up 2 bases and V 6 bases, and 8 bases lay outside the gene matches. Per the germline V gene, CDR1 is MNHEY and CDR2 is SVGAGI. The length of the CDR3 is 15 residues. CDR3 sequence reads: CASRQSGTGTYEQYF. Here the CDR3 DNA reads TGTGCCAGCAGGCAGTCCGGGACAGGGACCTACGAGCAGTACTTC.